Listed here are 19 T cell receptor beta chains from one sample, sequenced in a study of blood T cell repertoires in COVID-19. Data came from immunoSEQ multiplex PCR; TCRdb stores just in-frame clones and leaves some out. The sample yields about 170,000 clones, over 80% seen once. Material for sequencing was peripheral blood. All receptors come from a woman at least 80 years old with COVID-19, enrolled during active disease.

In nucleotides, the CDR3 is TGTGCCAGCAGCCCGCTGGACAGGGTGAACACTGAAGCTTTCTTT. As protein: CASSPLDRVNTEAFF. The chain couples TRBV4-2 to TRBJ1-1, with 8 nucleotides matching TRBD1. The CDR3 totals 15 residues. Trimming removed 4 bases from V and 0 bases from J; junction bases left unmatched: 4. Germline-derived CDR1 and CDR2 are LGHNA and YNFKEQ.

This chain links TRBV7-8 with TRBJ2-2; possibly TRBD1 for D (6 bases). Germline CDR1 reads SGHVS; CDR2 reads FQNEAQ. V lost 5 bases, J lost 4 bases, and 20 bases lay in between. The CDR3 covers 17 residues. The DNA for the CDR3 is TGTGCCAGCAGCAACTGGGACACCCGAAGGGGCACCGGGGAGCTGTTTTTT. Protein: CASSNWDTRRGTGELFF.

CDR3 nucleotide sequence: TGCAGCGTTCAGCGACTAGCTGGCGGGGAGCTGTTTTTT. Protein: CSVQRLAGGELFF. The rearrangement links TRBV29-1 to TRBJ2-2, with 7 positions matching TRBD2. V was pared by 5 bases and J by 7 bases, with 7 bases of the junction left unmatched. Per germline, CDR1 SQVTM and CDR2 ANQGSEA. This CDR3 region has 13 residues.

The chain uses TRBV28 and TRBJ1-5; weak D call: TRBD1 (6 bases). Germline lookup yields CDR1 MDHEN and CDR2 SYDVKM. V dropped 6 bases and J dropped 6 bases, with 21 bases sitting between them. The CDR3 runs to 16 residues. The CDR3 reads CASRRTTGLSGQPQHF. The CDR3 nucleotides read TGTGCCAGCAGAAGGACGACAGGCCTTTCCGGTCAGCCCCAGCATTTT.

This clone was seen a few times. This chain's CDR3 is CASSFGGSFYEQYF. CDR3 DNA sequence: TGTGCCAGCAGCTTCGGCGGGAGCTTCTACGAGCAGTACTTC. The rearrangement links TRBV7-2 to TRBJ2-7, with 7 bases fitting TRBD2. The CDR3 is made up of 14 amino acids. Germline loops: CDR1 SGHTA, CDR2 FQGNSA. Germline trimming cut 3 bases from V and 3 bases from J; bases unmatched to any gene: 5.

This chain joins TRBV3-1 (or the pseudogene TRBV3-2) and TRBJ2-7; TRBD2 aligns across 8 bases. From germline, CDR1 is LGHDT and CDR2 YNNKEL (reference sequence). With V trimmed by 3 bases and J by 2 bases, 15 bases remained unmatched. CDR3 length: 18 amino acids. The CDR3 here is CASSHTPFDGTRAYEQYF. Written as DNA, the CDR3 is TGTGCCAGCAGCCACACCCCGTTCGACGGGACTAGAGCCTACGAGCAGTACTTC.

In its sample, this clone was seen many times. CDR3 sequence: CASSLGFVVAGKETQYF. The DNA for the CDR3 is TGTGCCAGCAGCTTAGGTTTTGTGGTAGCGGGAAAAGAGACCCAGTACTTC. V is TRBV7-9 and J is TRBJ2-5; 8 bases match TRBD2. This CDR3 contains 17 residues. V lost 1 base and J lost 3; bases outside the gene matches: 10. Germline V lookup: CDR1 SEHNR, CDR2 FQNEAQ (reference sequence).

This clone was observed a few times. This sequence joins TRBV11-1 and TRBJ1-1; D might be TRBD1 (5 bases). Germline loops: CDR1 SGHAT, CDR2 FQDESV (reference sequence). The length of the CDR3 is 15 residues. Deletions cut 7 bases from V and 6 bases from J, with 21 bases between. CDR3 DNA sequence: TGTGCCAGCACCTCTCGGGCAGGGTTGAGGCCTGAAGCTTTCTTT. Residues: CASTSRAGLRPEAFF.

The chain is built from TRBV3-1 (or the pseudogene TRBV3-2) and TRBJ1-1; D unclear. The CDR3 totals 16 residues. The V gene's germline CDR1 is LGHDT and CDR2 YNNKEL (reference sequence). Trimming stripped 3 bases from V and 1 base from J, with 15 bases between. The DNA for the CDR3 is TGTGCCAGCAGCCACGTCCCCCCGAGTTGGAACACTGAAGCTTTCTTT. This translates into CASSHVPPSWNTEAFF.

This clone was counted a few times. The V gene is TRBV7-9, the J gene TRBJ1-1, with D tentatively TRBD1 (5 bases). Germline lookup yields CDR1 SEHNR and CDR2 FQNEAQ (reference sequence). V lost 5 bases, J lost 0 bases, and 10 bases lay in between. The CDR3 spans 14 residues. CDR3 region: CASSRGQLNTEAFF. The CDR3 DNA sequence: TGTGCCAGCAGCCGAGGACAATTGAACACTGAAGCTTTCTTT.

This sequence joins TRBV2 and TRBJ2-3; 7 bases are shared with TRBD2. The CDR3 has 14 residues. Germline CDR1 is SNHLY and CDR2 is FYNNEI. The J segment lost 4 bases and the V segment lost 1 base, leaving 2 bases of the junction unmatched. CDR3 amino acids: CASSEGLAADTQYF. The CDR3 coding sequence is TGTGCCAGCAGTGAAGGACTAGCAGCAGATACGCAGTATTTT.

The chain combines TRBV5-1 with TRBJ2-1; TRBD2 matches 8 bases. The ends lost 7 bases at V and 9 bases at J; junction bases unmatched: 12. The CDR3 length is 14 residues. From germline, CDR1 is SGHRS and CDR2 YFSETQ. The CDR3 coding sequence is TGCGCCAGCTCCGGGGGGGGGACGGCTGGTGAGCAGTTCTTC. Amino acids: CASSGGGTAGEQFF.

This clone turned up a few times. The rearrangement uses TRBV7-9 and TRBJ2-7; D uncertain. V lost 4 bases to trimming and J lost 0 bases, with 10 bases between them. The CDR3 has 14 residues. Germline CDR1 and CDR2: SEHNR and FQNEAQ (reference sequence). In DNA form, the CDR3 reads TGTGCCAGCAGCTCTTTGCGGAGCTCCTACGAGCAGTACTTC. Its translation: CASSSLRSSYEQYF.

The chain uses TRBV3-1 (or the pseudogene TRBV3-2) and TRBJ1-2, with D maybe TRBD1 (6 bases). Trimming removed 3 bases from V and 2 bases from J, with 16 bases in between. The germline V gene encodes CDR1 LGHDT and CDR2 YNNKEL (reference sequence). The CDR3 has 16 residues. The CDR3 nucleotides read TGTGCCAGCAGCCAGGAAACAGGGTTCGCAAACTATGGCTACACCTTC. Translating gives CASSQETGFANYGYTF.

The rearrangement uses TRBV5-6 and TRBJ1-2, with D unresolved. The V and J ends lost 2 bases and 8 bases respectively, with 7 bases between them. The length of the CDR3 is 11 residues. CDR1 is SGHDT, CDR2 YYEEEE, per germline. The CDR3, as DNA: TGTGCCAGCAGCTTCGTGGAGGGCTACACCTTC. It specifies CASSFVEGYTF.

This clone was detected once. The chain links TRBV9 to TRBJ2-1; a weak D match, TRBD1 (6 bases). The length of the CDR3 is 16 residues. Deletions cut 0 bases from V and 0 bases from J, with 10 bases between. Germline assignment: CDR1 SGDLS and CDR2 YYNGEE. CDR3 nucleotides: TGTGCCAGCAGCGTAGCCCGGGACACCTCCTACAATGAGCAGTTCTTC. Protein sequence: CASSVARDTSYNEQFF.

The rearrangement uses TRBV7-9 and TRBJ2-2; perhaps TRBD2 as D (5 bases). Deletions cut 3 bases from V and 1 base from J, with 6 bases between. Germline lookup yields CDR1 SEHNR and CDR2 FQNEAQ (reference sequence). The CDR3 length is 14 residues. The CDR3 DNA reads TGTGCCAGCAGCTTGGGAGAGAACACCGGGGAGCTGTTTTTT. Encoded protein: CASSLGENTGELFF. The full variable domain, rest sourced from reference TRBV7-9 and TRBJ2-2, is DTGVSQNPRHKITKRGQNVTFRCDPISEHNRLYWYRQTLGQGPEFLTYFQNEAQLEKSRLLSDRFSAERPKGSFSTLEIQRTEQGDSAMYLCASSLGENTGELFFGEGSRLTVL.

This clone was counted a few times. For the CDR3, the DNA is TGTGCCAGCAGTTTCACAGGGGGAAGGGGGTACACTGAAGCTTTCTTT. Protein product: CASSFTGGRGYTEAFF. The rearrangement links TRBV6-5 to TRBJ1-1, with TRBD1 identical over 8 bases. The junction had 10 bases not matched to a gene; V was cut back by 4 bases and J by 3 bases. The germline V gene has CDR1 MNHEY and CDR2 SVGAGI. This CDR3 has 16 residues.

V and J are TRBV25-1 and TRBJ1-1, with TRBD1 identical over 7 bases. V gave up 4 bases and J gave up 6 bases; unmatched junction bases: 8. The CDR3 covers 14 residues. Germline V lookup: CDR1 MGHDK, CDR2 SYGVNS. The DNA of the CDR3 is TGTGCCAGCAGTGGACAGGGCCAGGTCGCTGAAGCTTTCTTT. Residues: CASSGQGQVAEAFF. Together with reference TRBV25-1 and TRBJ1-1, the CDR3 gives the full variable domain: EADIYQTPRYLVIGTGKKITLECSQTMGHDKMYWYQQDPGMELHLIHYSYGVNSTEKGDLSSESTVSRIRTEHFPLTLESARPSHTSQYLCASSGQGQVAEAFFGQGTRLTVV.